Listed below are T cell receptor beta chains from one sample, sequenced in a study of T cells in tumors after PD-1 blockade. Produced via immunoSEQ multiplex PCR; TCRdb's table is partial and in-frame only. The repertoire includes approximately 47,000 clones, approximately 79% of them detected once, and 8.7% sits in the top ten. The sequenced sample was PBMCs, obtained before anti-PD-1 therapy. These receptors all stem from a human donor with advanced basal cell or squamous cell carcinoma (not recorded which). Each CDR3 is given with its conserved first and last residue. A D gene is named only where the DNA matches it firmly. For some rows the clone size is stated as once, few or many, or as a class when expanded; others skip it.

- TRBJ1-2 TRBV2 - TGTGCCAGCAGTGAAGGGCCGACTAACTATGGCTACACCTTC CASSEGPTNYGYTF
- TRBJ2-2 TRBV21-1 - TGTGCCAGCAGCCTACACCAGCGGGCCCCCCCGACCGGGGAGCTGTTTTTT CASSLHQRAPPTGELFF
- TRBJ2-2 TRBV7-2 - TGTGCCAGCAGCCAGCGGGCAGGGTCGAACACCGGGGAGCTGTTTTTT CASSQRAGSNTGELFF
TRBD1 TRBJ1-1 TRBV11-2 - TGTGCCAGCAGCTTAGAACGGGCCGGGACAGGCAACAAGGGCACTGAAGCTTTCTTT CASSLERAGTGNKGTEAFF
TRBD1 TRBJ1-1 TRBV24-1 once TGTGCCACCAGTGCCTCGGACAGGGGTGACACTGAAGCTTTCTTT CATSASDRGDTEAFF
TRBD1 TRBJ1-1 TRBV19 - TGTGCCAGTAAACAGGGGGCCCTCACTGAAGCTTTCTTT CASKQGALTEAFF
- TRBJ1-2 TRBV10-2 - TGCGCCAGCAGTGAGTGGAGGGGGGGCTATGGCTACACCTTC CASSEWRGGYGYTF
- TRBJ1-5 TRBV2 few TGTGCCAGCAGGACCGGGACGTCAACTCCCCAGCATTTT CASRTGTSTPQHF
TRBD1 TRBJ2-7 TRBV28 - TGTGCCAGCAGACCAGGGACAGGCGGCCACGAGCAGTACTTC CASRPGTGGHEQYF
TRBD2 TRBJ2-1 TRBV6-1 - TGTGCCAGCAGTGAAATTTGGGACTATCCCTACAATGAGCAGTTCTTC CASSEIWDYPYNEQFF
- TRBJ2-2 TRBV18 - TGTGCCAGCTCACCACCGGTTCTATTGACGGGAAGACACACCGGGGAGCTGTTTTTT CASSPPVLLTGRHTGELFF
- TRBJ2-3 TRBV19 - TGTGCCAGTAGTATTAGGGGATCAGGAGCAGATACGCAGTATTTT CASSIRGSGADTQYF
TRBD2 TRBJ2-2 TRBV5-4 - TGTGCCAGCAGCACCGGGACTAGCGGGAGGGAGAACACCGGGGAGCTGTTTTTT CASSTGTSGRENTGELFF
TRBD1 TRBJ1-2 TRBV10-2 - TGCGCCAGCAGTGGGACAGGGGTCACCTCTTATGGCTACACCTTC CASSGTGVTSYGYTF
- TRBJ1-4 TRBV3-1/TRBV3-2 - TGTGCCAGCAGCCAAAAAGCAGCAGGCGGAAAACTGTTTTTT CASSQKAAGGKLFF
- TRBJ2-5 TRBV25-1 - TGTGCCAGCGGCGGCTTTCAGGGGGGTACCGAGACCCAGTACTTC CASGGFQGGTETQYF
- TRBJ2-2 TRBV5-1 - TGCGCCAGCAGCCCGGAACAGGGGAGGGCCGGGGAGCTGTTTTTT CASSPEQGRAGELFF
- TRBJ2-3 TRBV24-1 - TGTGCCACCAGTGATTTGAAGGGACACCGGAATACGCAGTATTTT CATSDLKGHRNTQYF
TRBD2 TRBJ2-5 TRBV7-9 - TGTGCCAGCAGCTACGGGGGAGCGGGAGAGAGAGAAGAGACCCAGTACTTC CASSYGGAGEREETQYF
- TRBJ1-6 TRBV5-1 - TGCGCCAGCAGCTTGGACCGTTATTCACCCCTCCACTTT CASSLDRYSPLHF
- TRBJ1-5 TRBV19 - TGTGCCAGTAGTATTTTGGGTTTTGGATCATTAGGCGTACGCAATCAGCCCCAGCATTTT CASSILGFGSLGVRNQPQHF
TRBD1 TRBJ2-1 TRBV10-1 - TGCGCCAGCAGTCGACAGGGTTCGGCCTACAATGAGCAGTTCTTC CASSRQGSAYNEQFF
- TRBJ1-2 TRBV5-1 once TGCGCCAGCAGCTTGGATGGGGGGGCCTATGGCTACACCTTC CASSLDGGAYGYTF
- TRBJ2-7 TRBV7-9 - TGTGCCAGCAGCCGAGCTGACTACGAGCAGTACTTC CASSRADYEQYF
TRBD2 TRBJ2-3 TRBV7-9 - TGTGCCAGCAGCGCGCTAGCGGGAGTGGATACGCAGTATTTT CASSALAGVDTQYF
- TRBJ1-5 TRBV2 - TGTGCCAGCAGTGAAGCCGGAGGATACGGCAATCAGCCCCAGCATTTT CASSEAGGYGNQPQHF
TRBD1 TRBJ2-5 TRBV12-3/TRBV12-4 - TGTGCCAGCAGACCCCGGACAGGGGAGACCCAGTACTTC CASRPRTGETQYF
TRBD2 TRBJ2-1 TRBV7-2 - TGTGCCAGCAGCTTAATCTGGACTAGCGATAATGAGCAGTTCTTC CASSLIWTSDNEQFF
- TRBJ2-6 TRBV9 - TGTGCCAGCAGCAAGGACAGACGCTCTGGGGCCAACGTCCTGACTTTC CASSKDRRSGANVLTF
- TRBJ2-3 TRBV7-3 - TGTGCCAGCAGCGCCCGCGGGGGACAGCCTCAGTATTTT CASSARGGQPQYF
- TRBJ1-5 TRBV3-1/TRBV3-2 - TGTGCCAGCAGCCGGAGCTGTCCCATTTTTGGCAATCAGCCCCAGCATTTT CASSRSCPIFGNQPQHF
- TRBJ2-3 TRBV12-3/TRBV12-4 few TGTGCCAGCAGTTTTCAACTGCCAGATACGCAGTATTTT CASSFQLPDTQYF
- TRBJ1-2 TRBV14 - TGTGCCAGCAGCCAGCTCGGACAGTTGGAGTATGGCTACACCTTC CASSQLGQLEYGYTF
- TRBJ2-3 TRBV9 - TGTGCCAGCAGCTCCCGTGGGGGCGTAGTTTCGGGAGATACGCAGTATTTT CASSSRGGVVSGDTQYF
TRBD1 TRBJ2-7 TRBV4-1 - TGCGCCAGCAGCCCCCGGACAGGGATGGACGAGCAGTACTTC CASSPRTGMDEQYF
TRBD2 TRBJ2-7 TRBV5-1 - TGCGCCAGCAGCTCTGGACTAGCGGGAGTAGACGAGCAGTACTTC CASSSGLAGVDEQYF
- TRBJ2-4 TRBV15 - TGTGCCACCAGCAGAGGGACCACTACAGGTATCAAAAACATTCAGTACTTC CATSRGTTTGIKNIQYF
- TRBJ2-5 TRBV18 - TGTGCCAGCTCACCCCAGGCGAGACAGCGAGAGACCCAGTACTTC CASSPQARQRETQYF
- TRBJ1-2 TRBV7-9 medium-sized TGTGCCAGCAGCTCAACCGGGACCGAAGGCTACACCTTC CASSSTGTEGYTF
TRBD2 TRBJ2-5 TRBV11-2 - TGTGCCAGCAGCCCGGGTGGGCTAGCGGGGGGGATTTGGCAAGAGACCCAGTACTTC CASSPGGLAGGIWQETQYF
TRBD1 TRBJ2-7 TRBV6-5 - TGTGCCAGCAGTTACGGGACAGGGGTGTACGAGCAGTACTTC CASSYGTGVYEQYF
TRBD2 TRBJ2-7 TRBV6-5 - TGTGCCAGCAGCCCCGGGGGGGAGCAGTACTTC CASSPGGEQYF